This TCR beta chain was captured in a study of regulatory T cells in long-lasting Graves disease. Study-wide points: Segments TRBV28, TRBJ1-2 and TRBJ2-5 showed preferential usage in persistent disease. Exclusively peripheral blood, rather than thyroid tissue, was studied.

Arm-PCR with iRepertoire HTBI primers amplified the CDR3 regions for these TCR beta libraries. Via MiXCR, TCRdb re-called the multiplex PCR reads, giving one row per CDR3 protein. This table has 400,000 to 500,000 distinct CDR3 sequences, around 23% appearing once. The V end lost 2 bases, the J end lost 8 bases, and 6 bases lay between the germline ends. CDR1 and CDR2 (germline): DFQATT, SNEGSKA (reference sequence). The length of the CDR3 is 11 residues. This clonotype was seen a handful of times. What it binds is not known. The time point: persistent/refractory GD, antithyroid drugs over 5 years with positive TRAb. Scientists built the TCR library using RNA that was extracted from PBMCs.

This TCR was recovered from a female donor with Graves disease. The chain links TRBV20-1 to TRBJ1-4, with D unresolved. Sequencing used peripheral blood mononuclear cells (PBMCs), obtained when the disease was refractory, from a patient treated with antithyroid drugs. DNA of the CDR3: TGCAGTGCTAGAACCGGCGAAAAACTGTTTTTT. Translated: CSARTGEKLFF.